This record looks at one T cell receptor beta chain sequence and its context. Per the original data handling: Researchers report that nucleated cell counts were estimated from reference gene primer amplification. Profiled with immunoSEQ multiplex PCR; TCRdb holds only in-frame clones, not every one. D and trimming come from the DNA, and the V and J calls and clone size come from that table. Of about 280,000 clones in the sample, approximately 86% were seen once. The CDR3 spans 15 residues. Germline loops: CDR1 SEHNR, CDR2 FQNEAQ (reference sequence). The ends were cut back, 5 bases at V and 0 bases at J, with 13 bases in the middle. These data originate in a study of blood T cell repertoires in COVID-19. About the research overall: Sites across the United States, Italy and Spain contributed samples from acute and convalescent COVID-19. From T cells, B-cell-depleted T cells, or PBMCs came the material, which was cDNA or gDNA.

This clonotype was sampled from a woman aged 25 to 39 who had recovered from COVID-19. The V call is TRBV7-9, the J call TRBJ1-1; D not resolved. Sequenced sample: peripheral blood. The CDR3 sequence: CASSAGLGLNTEAFF. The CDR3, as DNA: TGTGCCAGCAGCGCCGGACTAGGGTTGAACACTGAAGCTTTCTTT.